The rows below give T cell receptor beta chains drawn from one sample of a study of shared clonotypes between healthy human individuals. Repertoires were generated with immunoSEQ multiplex PCR, while TCRdb's copy carries only in-frame clones and drops some. The sample lists over a million clones, 70% to 80% occurring once. The sequenced sample consisted of memory CD4+ T cells from PBMCs. The source is a man younger than 35 in good health. Some clones in this sample may be carry-over from other donors' samples. Each CDR3 is given with its conserved first and last residue. D genes are given only for firm matches. Clone size, where shown, is once, few, many, or a class for clones that have expanded.

v_call	d_call	j_call	clone_size	cdr3_aa	cdr3_nt
TRBV18	TRBD1	TRBJ1-1	-	CASSPTGTDLLEAFF	TGTGCCAGCTCACCAACCGGGACAGATTTACTTGAAGCTTTCTTT
TRBV5-1	-	TRBJ1-2	many	CASSLEPNYGYTF	TGCGCCAGCAGCTTGGAGCCTAACTATGGCTACACCTTC
TRBV28	-	TRBJ1-5	-	CASSLRRDRQPQHF	TGTGCCAGCAGTTTGAGGAGGGACCGTCAGCCCCAGCATTTT
TRBV9	-	TRBJ2-3	-	CASSVEAQADTQYF	TGTGCCAGCAGCGTAGAAGCCCAGGCGGATACGCAGTATTTT
TRBV9	TRBD1	TRBJ2-7	few	CASGRQGFSYEQYF	TGTGCCAGCGGCCGACAGGGCTTTTCCTACGAGCAGTACTTC
TRBV18	TRBD2	TRBJ2-1	once	CASSPAVAGGEQFF	TGTGCCAGCTCACCTGCAGTAGCGGGAGGTGAGCAGTTCTTC
TRBV2	-	TRBJ2-1	-	CASITGTQRVNEQFF	TGTGCCAGCATTACCGGGACACAACGGGTCAATGAGCAGTTCTTC
TRBV9	TRBD2	TRBJ2-2	-	CASSPPEAAGVTGELFF	TGTGCCAGCAGCCCCCCCGAGGCGGCGGGAGTTACCGGGGAGCTGTTTTTT
TRBV20-1	-	TRBJ2-7	-	CSAKFGSEQYF	TGCAGTGCGAAATTTGGGTCCGAGCAGTACTTC
TRBV6-6	TRBD1	TRBJ1-4	few	CASSLEQGATVFF	TGTGCCAGCAGTTTGGAGCAGGGGGCCACCGTATTTTTT
TRBV5-6	-	TRBJ2-7	-	CASSRPGNEQYF	TGTGCCAGCAGCCGCCCGGGGAACGAGCAGTACTTC
TRBV9	-	TRBJ2-5	-	CASSTSVWPIGETQYF	TGTGCCAGCAGCACCTCAGTATGGCCCATAGGGGAGACCCAGTACTTC
TRBV18	-	TRBJ1-1	-	CASSPGGMNTEAFF	TGTGCCAGCTCACCGGGGGGGATGAACACTGAAGCTTTCTTT
TRBV21-1	-	TRBJ2-2	-	CASSKEGTGTGELFF	TGTGCCAGCAGCAAAGAAGGCACAGGCACCGGGGAGCTGTTTTTT
TRBV28	-	TRBJ2-3	-	CASSLARPSTDTQYF	TGTGCCAGCAGTTTGGCCCGGCCCAGCACAGATACGCAGTATTTT
TRBV5-1	TRBD1	TRBJ1-2	-	CASSSPPGQVDTF	TGCGCCAGCAGCTCCCCCCCGGGACAGGTTGACACCTTC
TRBV19	TRBD2	TRBJ2-7	-	CASSTGRGITYEQYF	TGTGCCAGTAGTACCGGGAGGGGGATTACCTACGAGCAGTACTTC
TRBV29-1	TRBD1	TRBJ1-1	-	CSVARQGAEAFF	TGCAGCGTTGCGCGGCAGGGGGCAGAAGCTTTCTTT
TRBV7-3	-	TRBJ2-3	once	CASSSLRQTDTQYF	TGTGCCAGCAGCTCCCTTCGCCAGACAGATACGCAGTATTTT
TRBV18	-	TRBJ1-4	-	CASSPPEATGSNEKLFF	TGTGCCAGCTCACCTCCCGAGGCGACAGGATCGAATGAAAAACTGTTTTTT
TRBV18	-	TRBJ2-4	-	CASSPPGNLAKNIQYF	TGTGCCAGCTCACCGCCAGGTAACCTAGCCAAAAACATTCAGTACTTC
TRBV5-4	TRBD2	TRBJ2-7	-	CASSLVVAGGSYEQYF	TGTGCCAGCAGCTTGGTGGTAGCGGGAGGTTCCTACGAGCAGTACTTC
TRBV6-4	TRBD2	TRBJ2-3	-	CASSLTSGSTDTQYF	TGTGCCAGCAGTCTCACTAGCGGGAGCACAGATACGCAGTATTTT
TRBV28	TRBD1	TRBJ1-5	-	CASRLGQGGQPQHF	TGTGCCAGCAGATTAGGACAGGGGGGTCAGCCCCAGCATTTT
TRBV6-6	-	TRBJ1-1	many	CASSYGRRRDTEAFF	TGTGCCAGCAGTTACGGGCGGAGGCGGGACACTGAAGCTTTCTTT
TRBV2	-	TRBJ2-7	-	CASSSDGDEQYF	TGTGCCAGCAGTTCCGATGGGGACGAGCAGTACTTC
TRBV2	-	TRBJ2-7	-	CASSGGAGSYEQYF	TGTGCCAGCAGTGGGGGGGCGGGCTCCTACGAGCAGTACTTC
TRBV18	-	TRBJ2-1	-	CASSPSNSPTYNEQFF	TGTGCCAGCTCACCGAGCAATTCCCCCACCTACAATGAGCAGTTCTTC
TRBV7-9	-	TRBJ1-6	-	CASSLVRDDSPLHF	TGTGCCAGCAGCTTAGTCAGGGATGATTCACCCCTCCACTTT
TRBV19	TRBD1	TRBJ1-5	-	CASSAMGQLWQPQHF	TGTGCCAGTAGTGCTATGGGACAGTTGTGGCAGCCCCAGCATTTT
TRBV5-1	-	TRBJ2-2	-	CATRQDFTGELFF	TGCGCCACCCGACAGGATTTCACCGGGGAGCTGTTTTTT
TRBV7-3	TRBD1	TRBJ2-3	once	CASKVAGGRPDTQYF	TGTGCCAGCAAGGTCGCAGGGGGCCGCCCAGATACGCAGTATTTT
TRBV28	-	TRBJ1-5	-	CASSSYRSPRHGSNQPQHF	TGTGCCAGCAGTTCCTATCGCAGCCCCAGGCACGGTAGCAATCAGCCCCAGCATTTT
TRBV5-1	-	TRBJ2-7	-	CASSLVGGLEDEQYF	TGCGCCAGCAGCTTGGTAGGAGGGTTGGAGGACGAGCAGTACTTC
TRBV5-1	TRBD2	TRBJ2-5	-	CASSSLGGRAETQYF	TGCGCCAGCAGCTCTCTCGGCGGGAGGGCCGAGACCCAGTACTTC
TRBV5-4	-	TRBJ1-2	-	CASSLAGGATNYGYTF	TGTGCCAGCAGCTTGGCCGGGGGGGCCACTAACTATGGCTACACCTTC
TRBV6-6	TRBD2	TRBJ2-7	-	CASSYRRGSYEQYF	TGTGCCAGCAGTTATCGGCGGGGGTCCTACGAGCAGTACTTC
TRBV30	TRBD2	TRBJ2-7	-	CAWSGRGLAGREQYF	TGTGCCTGGAGCGGGCGGGGACTAGCGGGACGCGAGCAGTACTTC
TRBV5-6	-	TRBJ1-2	-	CASSLFGRRYGYTF	TGTGCCAGCAGCTTGTTTGGAAGACGGTATGGCTACACCTTC
TRBV27	TRBD1	TRBJ2-7	-	CASRTVGQGAYEQYF	TGTGCCAGCCGAACGGTGGGACAGGGAGCCTACGAGCAGTACTTC
TRBV27	-	TRBJ2-1	-	CASSLGLAYNEQFF	TGTGCCAGCAGTCTCGGACTGGCTTACAATGAGCAGTTCTTC
TRBV9	TRBD1	TRBJ1-1	-	CASSVGQGHTEAFF	TGTGCCAGCAGCGTGGGACAGGGACACACTGAAGCTTTCTTT
TRBV11-2	-	TRBJ2-3	-	CASSLEYLAFDTQYF	TGTGCCAGCAGCTTAGAGTACTTAGCGTTCGATACGCAGTATTTT
TRBV7-9	TRBD2	TRBJ2-7	-	CASSPRLAGAYEQYF	TGTGCCAGCAGCCCGCGACTAGCGGGGGCATACGAGCAGTACTTC
TRBV5-1	-	TRBJ2-3	few	CASSPRVSTDTQYF	TGCGCCAGCAGCCCCCGGGTTTCCACAGATACGCAGTATTTT
TRBV2	-	TRBJ2-3	-	CASSGDWDTQYF	TGTGCCAGCTCGGGAGATTGGGATACGCAGTATTTT
TRBV6-1	-	TRBJ2-3	once	CASSDSRTDTQYF	TGTGCCAGCAGTGACAGTCGCACAGATACGCAGTATTTT
TRBV18	-	TRBJ1-3	-	CASSFEGAGSGNTIYF	TGTGCCAGCTCTTTTGAAGGGGCAGGCTCTGGAAACACCATATATTTT
TRBV7-9	-	TRBJ1-1	few	CASSQQQGAEAFF	TGTGCCAGCAGCCAACAACAGGGAGCTGAAGCTTTCTTT
TRBV20-1	-	TRBJ1-2	-	CSAHENYGYTF	TGCAGTGCCCACGAGAACTATGGCTACACCTTC
TRBV14	TRBD1	TRBJ2-5	-	CASSRRGGYPRETQYF	TGTGCCAGCAGCCGTCGAGGGGGCTATCCGAGGGAGACCCAGTACTTC
TRBV29-1	-	TRBJ2-6	-	CSGANVLTF	TGCTCTGGGGCCAACGTCCTGACTTTC
TRBV28	TRBD1	TRBJ2-7	once	CASSRGQPYEQYF	TGTGCCAGCAGTAGGGGACAGCCCTACGAGCAGTACTTC
TRBV9	-	TRBJ2-1	-	CASSVDGWDYNEQFF	TGTGCCAGCAGCGTAGATGGTTGGGACTACAATGAGCAGTTCTTC
TRBV2	-	TRBJ1-2	-	CASSEGLEGRGYTF	TGTGCCAGCAGTGAAGGGCTGGAAGGACGTGGCTACACCTTC
TRBV7-9	TRBD2	TRBJ2-7	-	CASSLDGREDEQYF	TGTGCCAGCAGCTTAGATGGGAGGGAGGACGAGCAGTACTTC